In this sample, the clone carrying this T cell receptor (beta chain) turned up a few times. Its target is not known. The sample is drawn from a study of T cells after yellow fever vaccination. About the research overall: The SMART-Seq v4 Ultra Low Input method served to prepare the low-cell-number fractions.

General observations from the study: Researchers cautioned that FACS-sorted repertoires could harbor abundant clonotypes contaminating from the bulk population. Post-booster repertoires again held most primary-vaccination clones (roughly 96% CD4, around 90% CD8).

V trimming: 1 base; J trimming: 1 base; junction bases outside the gene matches: 16. Per the germline V gene, CDR1 is MGHRA and CDR2 is YSYEKL. The CDR3 spans 21 residues. 5'RACE template switching produced TCR cDNA carrying a universal primer site and UMIs. Each CDR3 protein is one row after TCRdb ran MiXCR on the 5' RACE reads. The sample contains roughly 300,000 distinct CDR3 sequences, around 7% of which appear only once. This TCR came from a man aged 18 to 29 who received the YFV17D yellow fever vaccine. The sequenced sample was PBMCs, obtained roughly 46 days after the first yellow fever vaccination. The rearrangement joins TRBV4-1 to TRBJ2-3; 11 bases align to TRBD2. The CDR3 loop reads CASSQAVVASGGRRRTDTQYF. DNA for the CDR3: TGCGCCAGCAGCCAAGCGGTAGTCGCTAGCGGGGGGCGCCGACGCACAGATACGCAGTATTTT.